This T cell receptor (beta chain) was recovered during a study of T-cell reconstitution after alpha-beta-depleted transplantation in children. The TCRbeta library was prepared with unique molecular identifiers. TCRdb re-called the PCR reads through MiXCR, storing one row per CDR3 protein. The sample yields 400,000 to 500,000 distinct CDR3 sequences, approximately 10% seen once. Germline V gives CDR1 DFQATT, CDR2 SNEGSKA (reference sequence). CDR3 length: 14 residues. The sample consisted of PBMCs from the stem cell graft donor, taken from the stem cell graft. The chain employs TRBV20-1 and TRBJ2-1; 7 bases agree with TRBD2. The clonotype originates from a human donor who donated a stem cell graft to a child with acute myeloid leukemia. CDR3 sequence: CTASGRTTYNEQFF. In nucleotides, the CDR3 is TGCACCGCTAGCGGTCGCACCACCTACAATGAGCAGTTCTTC.